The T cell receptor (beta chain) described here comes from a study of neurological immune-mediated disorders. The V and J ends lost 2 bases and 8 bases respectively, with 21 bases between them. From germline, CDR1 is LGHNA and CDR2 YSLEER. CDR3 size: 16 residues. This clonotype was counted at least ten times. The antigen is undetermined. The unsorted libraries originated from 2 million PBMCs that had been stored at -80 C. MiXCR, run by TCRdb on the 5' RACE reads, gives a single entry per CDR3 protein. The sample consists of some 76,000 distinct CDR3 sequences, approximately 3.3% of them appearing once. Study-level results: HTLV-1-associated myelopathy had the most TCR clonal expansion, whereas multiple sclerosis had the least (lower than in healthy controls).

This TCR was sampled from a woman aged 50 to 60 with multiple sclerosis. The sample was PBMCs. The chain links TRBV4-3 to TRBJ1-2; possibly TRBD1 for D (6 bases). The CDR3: CASSQTPTGLRTGYTF. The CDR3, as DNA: TGCGCCAGCAGCCAAACCCCGACAGGTCTTAGGACGGGCTACACCTTC.